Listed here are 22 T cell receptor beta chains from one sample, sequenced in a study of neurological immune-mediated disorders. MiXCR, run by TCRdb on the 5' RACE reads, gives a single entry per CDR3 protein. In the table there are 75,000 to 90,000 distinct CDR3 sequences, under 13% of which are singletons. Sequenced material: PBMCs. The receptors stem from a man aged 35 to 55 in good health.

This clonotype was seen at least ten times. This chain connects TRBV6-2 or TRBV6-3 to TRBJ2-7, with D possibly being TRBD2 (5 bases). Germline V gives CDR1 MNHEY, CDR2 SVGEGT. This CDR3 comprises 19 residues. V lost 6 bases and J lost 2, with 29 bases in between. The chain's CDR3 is CASRDPGRRFSALAYEQYF. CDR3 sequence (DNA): TGTGCCAGCAGGGATCCGGGAAGGAGATTCTCGGCTCTAGCCTACGAGCAGTACTTC.

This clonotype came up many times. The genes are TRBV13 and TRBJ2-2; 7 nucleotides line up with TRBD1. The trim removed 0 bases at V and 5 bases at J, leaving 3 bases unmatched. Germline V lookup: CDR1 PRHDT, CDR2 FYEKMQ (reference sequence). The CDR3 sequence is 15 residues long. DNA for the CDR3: TGTGCCAGCAGCTTAGGAGGGGGCACAACCGGGGAGCTGTTTTTT. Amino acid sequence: CASSLGGGTTGELFF.

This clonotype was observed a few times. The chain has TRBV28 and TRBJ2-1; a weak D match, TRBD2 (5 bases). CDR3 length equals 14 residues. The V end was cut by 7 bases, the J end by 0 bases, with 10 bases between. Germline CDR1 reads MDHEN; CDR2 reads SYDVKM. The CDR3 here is CASIRAGSYNEQFF. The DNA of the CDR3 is TGTGCCAGCATCCGGGCGGGCTCCTACAATGAGCAGTTCTTC. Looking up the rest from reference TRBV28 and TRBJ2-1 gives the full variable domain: DVKVTQSSRYLVKRTGEKVFLECVQDMDHENMFWYRQDPGLGLRLIYFSYDVKMKEKGDIPEGYSVSREKKERFSLILESASTNQTSMYLCASIRAGSYNEQFFGPGTRLTVL.

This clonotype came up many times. In nucleotides, the CDR3 is TGTGCCAGCAGCCCAAGTACAGGGAGTCTTGATGGCTACACCTTC. It is translated as CASSPSTGSLDGYTF. This chain uses TRBV3-1 with TRBJ1-2; D may be TRBD1 (6 bases). Trimming shortened V by 4 bases and J by 6 bases, and 18 bases separated the two germline ends. The germline V gene has CDR1 LGHDT and CDR2 YNNKEL (reference sequence). This CDR3 spans 15 amino acids.

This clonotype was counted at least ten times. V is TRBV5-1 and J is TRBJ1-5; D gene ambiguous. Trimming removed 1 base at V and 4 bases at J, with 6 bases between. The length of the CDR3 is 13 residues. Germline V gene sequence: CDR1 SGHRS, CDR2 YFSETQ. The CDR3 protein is CASSLSENQPQHF. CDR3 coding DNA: TGCGCCAGCAGCTTGTCGGAGAATCAGCCCCAGCATTTT.

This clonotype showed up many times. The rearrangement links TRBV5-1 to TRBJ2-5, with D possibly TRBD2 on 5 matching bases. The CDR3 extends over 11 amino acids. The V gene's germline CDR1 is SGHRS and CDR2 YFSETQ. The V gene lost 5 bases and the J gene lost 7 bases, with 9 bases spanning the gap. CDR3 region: CASRAEGTQYF. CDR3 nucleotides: TGCGCCAGCAGGGCCGAGGGGACCCAGTACTTC.

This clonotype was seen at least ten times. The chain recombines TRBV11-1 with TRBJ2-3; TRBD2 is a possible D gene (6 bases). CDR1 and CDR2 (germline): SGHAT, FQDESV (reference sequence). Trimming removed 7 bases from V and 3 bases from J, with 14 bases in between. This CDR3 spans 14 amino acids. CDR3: CASTLLAGTDTQYF. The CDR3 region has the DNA TGTGCCAGCACCCTACTAGCTGGGACAGATACGCAGTATTTT.

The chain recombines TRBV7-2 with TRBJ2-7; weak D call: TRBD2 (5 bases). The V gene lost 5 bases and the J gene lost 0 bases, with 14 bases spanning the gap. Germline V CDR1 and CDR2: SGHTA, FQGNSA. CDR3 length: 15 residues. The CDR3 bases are TGTGCCAGCAGCCCCCAAACGGGGAGCTCCTACGAGCAGTACTTC. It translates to CASSPQTGSSYEQYF.

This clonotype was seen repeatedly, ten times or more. In DNA form, the CDR3 reads TGTGCCAGCAGCCAAGGACCGGGACAAAAAAAACTGTTTTTT. It is translated as CASSQGPGQKKLFF. The chain links TRBV14 to TRBJ1-4, with a tentative D call TRBD1 (6 bases). Trimming pared 1 base from V and 9 bases from J, leaving 12 bases between. Per germline, CDR1 SGHDN and CDR2 FVKESK. The CDR3 is 14 amino acids.

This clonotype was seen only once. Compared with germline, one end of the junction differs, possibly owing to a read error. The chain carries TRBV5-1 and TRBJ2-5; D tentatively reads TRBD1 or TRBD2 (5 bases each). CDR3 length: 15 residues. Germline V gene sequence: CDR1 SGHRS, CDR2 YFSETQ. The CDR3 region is CASRRAGDHLETQYF. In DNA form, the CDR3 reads TGTGCCAGCAGAAGGGCCGGGGACCATCTTGAGACCCAGTACTTC.

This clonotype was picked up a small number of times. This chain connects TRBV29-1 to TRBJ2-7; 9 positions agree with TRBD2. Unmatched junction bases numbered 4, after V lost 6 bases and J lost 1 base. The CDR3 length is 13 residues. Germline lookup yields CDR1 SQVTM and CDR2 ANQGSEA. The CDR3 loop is CSVAGGESYEQYF. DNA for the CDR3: TGCAGCGTAGCGGGGGGTGAGTCCTACGAGCAGTACTTC.

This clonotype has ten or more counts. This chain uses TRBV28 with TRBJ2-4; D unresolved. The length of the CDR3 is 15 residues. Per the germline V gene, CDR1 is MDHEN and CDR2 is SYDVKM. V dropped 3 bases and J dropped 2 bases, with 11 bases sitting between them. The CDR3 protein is CASSFLLRSKNIQYF. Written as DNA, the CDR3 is TGTGCCAGCAGTTTCCTCCTTCGGTCCAAAAACATTCAGTACTTC. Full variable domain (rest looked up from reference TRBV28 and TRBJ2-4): DVKVTQSSRYLVKRTGEKVFLECVQDMDHENMFWYRQDPGLGLRLIYFSYDVKMKEKGDIPEGYSVSREKKERFSLILESASTNQTSMYLCASSFLLRSKNIQYFGAGTRLSVL.

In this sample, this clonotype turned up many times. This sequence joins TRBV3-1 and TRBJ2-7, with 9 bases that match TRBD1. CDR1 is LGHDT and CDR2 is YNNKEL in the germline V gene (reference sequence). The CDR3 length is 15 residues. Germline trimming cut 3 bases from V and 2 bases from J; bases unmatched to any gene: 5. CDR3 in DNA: TGTGCCAGCAGCCAGGGACAGGGAGCACCCTACGAGCAGTACTTC. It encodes CASSQGQGAPYEQYF.

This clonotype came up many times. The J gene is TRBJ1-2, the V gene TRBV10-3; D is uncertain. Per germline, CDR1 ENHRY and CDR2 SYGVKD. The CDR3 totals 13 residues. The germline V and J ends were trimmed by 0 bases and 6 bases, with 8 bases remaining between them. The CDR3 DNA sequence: TGTGCCATCAGTGAGTCCGGGGAGGATGGCTACACCTTC. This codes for CAISESGEDGYTF.

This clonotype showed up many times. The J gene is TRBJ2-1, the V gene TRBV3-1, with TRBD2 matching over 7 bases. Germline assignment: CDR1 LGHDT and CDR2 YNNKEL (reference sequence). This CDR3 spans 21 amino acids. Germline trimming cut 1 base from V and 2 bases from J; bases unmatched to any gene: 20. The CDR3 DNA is TGTGCCAGCAGCCAAGTTGCGAGCCGCGGGAGTAGGGTAAGGACCTACAATGAGCAGTTCTTC. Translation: CASSQVASRGSRVRTYNEQFF.

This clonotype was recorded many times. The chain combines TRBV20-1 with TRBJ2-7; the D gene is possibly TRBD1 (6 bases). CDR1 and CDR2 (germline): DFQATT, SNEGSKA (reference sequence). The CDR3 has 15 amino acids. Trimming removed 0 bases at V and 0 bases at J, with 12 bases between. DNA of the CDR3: TGCAGTGCTAGAGATCCGGCAGGGGACTCCTACGAGCAGTACTTC. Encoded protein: CSARDPAGDSYEQYF.

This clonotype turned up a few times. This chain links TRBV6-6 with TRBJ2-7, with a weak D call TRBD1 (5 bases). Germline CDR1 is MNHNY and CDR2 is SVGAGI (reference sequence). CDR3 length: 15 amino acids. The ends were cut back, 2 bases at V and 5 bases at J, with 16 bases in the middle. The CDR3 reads CASSYARAGYHEQYF. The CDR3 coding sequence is TGTGCCAGCAGTTACGCTCGGGCAGGGTACCACGAGCAGTACTTC.

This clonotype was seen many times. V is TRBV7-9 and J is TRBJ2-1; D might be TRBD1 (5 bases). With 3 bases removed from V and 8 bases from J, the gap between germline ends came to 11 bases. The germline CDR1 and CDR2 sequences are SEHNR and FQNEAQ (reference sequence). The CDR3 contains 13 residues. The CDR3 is CASSFITGDEQFF. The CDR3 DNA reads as TGTGCCAGCAGCTTTATCACAGGTGATGAGCAGTTCTTC.

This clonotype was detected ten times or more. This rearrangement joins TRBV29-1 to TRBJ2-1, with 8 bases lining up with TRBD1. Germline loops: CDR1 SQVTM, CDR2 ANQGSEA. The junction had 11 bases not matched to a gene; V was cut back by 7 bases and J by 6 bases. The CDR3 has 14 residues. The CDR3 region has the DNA TGCAGCGCTCGTCCCGGGACAGGTAGCAATGAGCAGTTCTTC. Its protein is CSARPGTGSNEQFF.

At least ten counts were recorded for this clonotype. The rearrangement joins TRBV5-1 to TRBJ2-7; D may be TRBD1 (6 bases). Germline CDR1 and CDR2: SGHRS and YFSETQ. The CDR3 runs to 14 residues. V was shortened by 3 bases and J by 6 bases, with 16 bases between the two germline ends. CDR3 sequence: CASSSYSDSREQYF. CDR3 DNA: TGCGCCAGCAGCTCTTATTCGGACAGCCGCGAGCAGTACTTC.

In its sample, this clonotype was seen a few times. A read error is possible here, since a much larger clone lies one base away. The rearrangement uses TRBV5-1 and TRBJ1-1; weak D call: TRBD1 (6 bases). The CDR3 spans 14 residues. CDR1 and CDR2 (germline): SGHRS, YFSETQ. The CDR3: CTSSLGGAFAEAFF. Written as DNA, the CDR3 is TGCACCAGCAGCTTGGGGGGCGCGTTTGCTGAAGCTTTCTTT.

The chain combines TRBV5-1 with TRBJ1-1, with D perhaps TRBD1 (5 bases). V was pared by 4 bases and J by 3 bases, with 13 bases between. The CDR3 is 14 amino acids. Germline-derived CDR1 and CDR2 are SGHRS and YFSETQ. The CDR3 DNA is TGCGCCAGCAGCCACAAGGGAGGGGACACTGAAGCTTTCTTT. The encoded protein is CASSHKGGDTEAFF.